This T cell receptor beta chain was recorded in a study of beta chain features in type 1 diabetes. Expressed TCRB transcripts got sequenced, as all isolated RNA was reverse transcribed. TCRdb's table, derived via immunoSEQ multiplex PCR, lists solely in-frame clones and lacks some. This table has 200,000 to 300,000 clones, just over 20% appearing once. With respect to this clone: As yet, its antigen is unknown.

Overall study results and limits: Among patients with Type 1 diabetes, TCRB CDR3s were moderately but significantly shorter in every one of the four CD4+ subsets.

Source material: naive CD4+ T cells from blood. The TCR comes from a woman aged 40 to 49 with type 1 diabetes.

The CDR3, as DNA: TGTGCCAGCTCACCACAAGCGGGGAACACCGGGGAGCTGTTTTTT. Amino acid sequence: CASSPQAGNTGELFF. The rearrangement links TRBV18 to TRBJ2-2; perhaps TRBD2 as D (6 bases). There are 15 residues in the CDR3. The V end was cut by 1 base, the J end by 1 base, with 7 bases between. The germline V gene encodes CDR1 KGHSH and CDR2 LQKENI.